The sequence of this TCR beta chain was determined in a study of blood T cell repertoires in COVID-19. The CDR3 extends over 13 amino acids. V dropped 3 bases and J dropped 0 bases, with 6 bases sitting between them. In germline, CDR1 is PRHDT, CDR2 FYEKMQ (reference sequence). Profiled with immunoSEQ multiplex PCR; TCRdb holds only in-frame clones, not every one. The sample lists just under 300,000 clones, around 84% occurring once. The specimen sequenced was peripheral blood. The chain employs TRBV13 and TRBJ2-7; D is possibly TRBD1 (5 bases). The sequence derives from a man between 70 and 80 years old with acute or convalescent COVID-19. The CDR3 region has the DNA TGTGCCAGCAGCTTGGACAACTCCTACGAGCAGTACTTC. Its translation is CASSLDNSYEQYF.